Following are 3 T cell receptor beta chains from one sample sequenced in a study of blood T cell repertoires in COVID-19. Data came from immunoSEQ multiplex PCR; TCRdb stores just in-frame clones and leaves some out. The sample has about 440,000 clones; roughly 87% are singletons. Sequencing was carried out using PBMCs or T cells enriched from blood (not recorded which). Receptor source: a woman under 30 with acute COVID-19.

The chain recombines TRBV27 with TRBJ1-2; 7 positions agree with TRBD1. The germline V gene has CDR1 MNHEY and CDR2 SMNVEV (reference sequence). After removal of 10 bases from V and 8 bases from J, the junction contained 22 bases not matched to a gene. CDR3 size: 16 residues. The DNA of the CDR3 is TGTGCCACCAAAAGCAGTTTCTTAGGGGGCTACCACGGCTACACCTTC. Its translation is CATKSSFLGGYHGYTF.

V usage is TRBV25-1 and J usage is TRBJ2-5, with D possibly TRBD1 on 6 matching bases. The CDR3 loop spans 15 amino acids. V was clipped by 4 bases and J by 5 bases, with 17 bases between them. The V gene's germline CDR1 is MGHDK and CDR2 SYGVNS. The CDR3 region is CASSAPGLRGETQYF. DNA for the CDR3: TGTGCCAGCAGTGCCCCAGGCCTTAGGGGGGAGACCCAGTACTTC.

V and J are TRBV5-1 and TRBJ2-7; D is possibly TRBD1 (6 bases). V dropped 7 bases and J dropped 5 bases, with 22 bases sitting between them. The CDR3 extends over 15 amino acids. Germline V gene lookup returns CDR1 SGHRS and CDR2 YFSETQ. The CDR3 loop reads CASQPLTGRGDEQYF. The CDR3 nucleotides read TGCGCCAGCCAACCGCTGACAGGTCGAGGAGACGAGCAGTACTTC. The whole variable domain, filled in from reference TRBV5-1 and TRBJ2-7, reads KAGVTQTPRYLIKTRGQQVTLSCSPISGHRSVSWYQQTPGQGLQFLFEYFSETQRNKGNFPGRFSGRQFSNSRSEMNVSTLELGDSALYLCASQPLTGRGDEQYFGPGTRLTVT.